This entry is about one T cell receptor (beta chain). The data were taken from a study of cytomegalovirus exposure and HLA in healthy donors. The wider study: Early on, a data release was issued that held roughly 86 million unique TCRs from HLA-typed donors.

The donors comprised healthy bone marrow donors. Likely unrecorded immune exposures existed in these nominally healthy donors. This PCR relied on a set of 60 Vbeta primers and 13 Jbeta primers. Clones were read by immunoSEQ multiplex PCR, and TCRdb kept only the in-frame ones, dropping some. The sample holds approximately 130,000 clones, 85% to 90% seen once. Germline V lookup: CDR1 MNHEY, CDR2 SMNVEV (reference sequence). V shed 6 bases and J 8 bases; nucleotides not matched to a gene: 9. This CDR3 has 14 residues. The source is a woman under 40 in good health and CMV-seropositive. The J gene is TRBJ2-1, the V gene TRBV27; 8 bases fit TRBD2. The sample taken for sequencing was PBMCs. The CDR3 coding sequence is TGTGCCAGCAGGTTGGTCAGCGGGAGCTATGAGCAGTTCTTC. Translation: CASRLVSGSYEQFF.